This T cell receptor beta chain was identified in a study of blood T cell repertoires in COVID-19 (dated by TCRdb to the early 2020s). In the study overall: Samples covering the acute and convalescent phases of COVID-19 were provided by collaborators in the United States, Italy and Spain. The samples were drawn from the first 160 participants of the ongoing ImmuneRACE study and from 950 to 1,500 subjects provided by 6 global collaborators. Sample metadata almost always included a de-identified subject ID, COVID-19 status, age in years and sex. The dataset comprised deeply sampled blood TCRbeta repertoires from subjects exposed to, actively infected with, or recovered from COVID-19. The material from the prospective study consisted of cDNA or gDNA derived from T cells, B-cell-depleted T cells, or PBMCs. The repertoires were released in a freely available public database intended as a resource for research on the immune response to SARS-CoV-2. HLA class I and class II types, where available, came from metadata supplied by the sample provider rather than from assay-based typing. What the authors observed across the whole study: Clinical and demographic metadata were provided uncurated, with the amount varying by source and participant.

TCRbeta CDR3 regions were amplified from genomic DNA by means of the immunoSEQ Assay, a bias-controlled multiplex PCR. Under the source paper's analysis protocol: The number of nucleated cells in each sample was estimated from the amplification of reference gene primers within the assay. Sequence reads were collapsed and filtered to measure the absolute abundance of every unique TCRbeta CDR3 rearrangement. For each sample, productive Simpson clonality was calculated by taking the square root of Simpson's diversity index across productive rearrangements. TCRdb carries this immuneACCESS record with in-frame sequences only. Its versions omit some clonotypes, under half of them owing to an unresolved V gene in the studies checked, with the rest unexplained. That table is the source of V, J and clone size, and D and trimming were worked out from the DNA. This sample gives some 190,000 clones in total; nearly 90% of them show up just once. Together, the top ten hold under 2.5% of the sample.

In the prospective study, participants were roughly 18 to 95 years old, resided in about two dozen geographic areas of the United States, and were enrolled through a virtual design. Cohort assignment in the prospective study relied on participant-reported clinical history from a screening survey and a study questionnaire. In the prospective study, mobile phlebotomists collected whole blood, serum and a nasopharyngeal or oropharyngeal swab from each participant. Over an approximately 2-month period, participants in the prospective study had the option of providing additional blood draws and questionnaires. Blood samples from the prospective study were shipped frozen or at room temperature prior to DNA extraction. The CDR3 runs 17 residues from the cysteine to the phenylalanine. Only CDR3 DNA remains: 51 bases, in frame from the first base. The junction shows trimming of 4 bases on V and 6 bases on J, and the gene matches do not reach 17 bases of it. CDR1 LGHDT and CDR2 YNNKEL were looked up in the germline V gene (reference sequence).

Concerning this clone: Its antigen is not yet known. Base qualities are missing; no much larger clone stands one base away.

This sequence originates from a middle-aged woman with acute COVID-19. The rearrangement combines TRBV3-1 (or the pseudogene TRBV3-2) with TRBJ2-7; 8 central nucleotides agree with TRBD2. Input material: PBMCs or T cells enriched from blood (not recorded which). The CDR3 region has the sequence CASSLRGSGVPWGEQYF. The base sequence is TGTGCCAGCAGCCTACGGGGTAGCGGGGTCCCTTGGGGCGAGCAGTACTTC.